The entry below gives a single T cell receptor (beta chain) sequence along with its context. The method was immunoSEQ multiplex PCR; TCRdb's version includes in-frame clones alone and lacks a portion of them. Of 200,000 to 250,000 clones listed, 75% to 85% are singletons. Germline loops: CDR1 MNHNS, CDR2 SASEGT. V was clipped by 3 bases and J by 2 bases, with 11 bases between them. This CDR3 has 15 residues. This sample stems from a study of blood T cell repertoires in COVID-19. Sequencing used PBMCs or T cells enriched from blood (not recorded which). The source is a man aged 30-40 years with acute COVID-19. The gene calls are TRBV6-1 and TRBJ1-5; no firm D call. This CDR3 reads CASSDSRGRNQPQHF. The CDR3 DNA follows: TGTGCCAGCAGTGACAGTAGAGGTCGCAATCAGCCCCAGCATTTT.